This entry is about one T cell receptor (beta chain). As yet, its antigen is unknown. The donors belonged to the approximately 120-subject validation cohort, separate from the roughly 650-subject first cohort. These data originate in a study of cytomegalovirus exposure and HLA in healthy donors. V was pared by 5 bases and J by 0 bases, with 12 bases between. The CDR3 totals 15 residues. Germline V gives CDR1 LNHNV, CDR2 YYDKDF (reference sequence). Method: immunoSEQ multiplex PCR; TCRdb's copy keeps in-frame clones and lacks some. The data contain roughly 300,000 clones, 88% of them seen just once; the ten biggest clones take up about 0.85%. Study-wide results and caveats: Under in vitro conditions, a few CMV-associated chains were confirmed as specific for CMV antigens. Reports showed the classifier diagnosing cytomegalovirus status with high specificity and sensitivity. The tendency of first-cohort TCR clusters to co-occur in the 110 or so validation repertoires emerged from a later analysis.

Specimen: PBMCs. The clonotype comes from a woman aged 18-30 years in good health and CMV-seronegative. This chain connects TRBV15 to TRBJ2-3, with D tentatively TRBD2 (5 bases). CDR3 amino acids: CATSLWRASTDTQYF. DNA of the CDR3: TGTGCCACCAGCCTGTGGCGGGCGAGCACAGATACGCAGTATTTT.